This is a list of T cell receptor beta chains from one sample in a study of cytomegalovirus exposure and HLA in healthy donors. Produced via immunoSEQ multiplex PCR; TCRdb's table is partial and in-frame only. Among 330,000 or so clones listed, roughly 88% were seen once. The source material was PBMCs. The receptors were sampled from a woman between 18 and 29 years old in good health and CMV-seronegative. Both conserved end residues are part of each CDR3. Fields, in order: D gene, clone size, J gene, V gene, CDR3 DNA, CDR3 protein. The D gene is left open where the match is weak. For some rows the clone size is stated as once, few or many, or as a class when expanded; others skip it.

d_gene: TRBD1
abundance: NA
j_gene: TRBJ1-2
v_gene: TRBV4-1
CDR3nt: TGCGCCAGCAGCCAAAACTCAGGGGGAATAACCTATGGCTACACCTTC
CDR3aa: CASSQNSGGITYGYTF

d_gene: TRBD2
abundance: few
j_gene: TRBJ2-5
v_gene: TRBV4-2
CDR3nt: TGTGCCAGCAGCCACCAACTAGCGGGAGGGCTCCTTAGGGAGACCCAGTACTTC
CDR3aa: CASSHQLAGGLLRETQYF

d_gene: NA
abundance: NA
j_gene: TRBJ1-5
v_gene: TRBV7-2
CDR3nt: TGTGCCAGCAGCCGTCAGGGGCAGAGCAATCAGCCCCAGCATTTT
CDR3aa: CASSRQGQSNQPQHF

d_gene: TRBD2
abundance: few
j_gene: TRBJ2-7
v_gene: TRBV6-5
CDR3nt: TGTGCCAGCGGTCGGGGGGAAGAGACCTACGAGCAGTACTTC
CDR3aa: CASGRGEETYEQYF

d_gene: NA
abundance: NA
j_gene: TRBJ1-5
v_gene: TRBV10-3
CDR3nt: TGTGCCTCCAGCGTATCCAGCAATCAGCCCCAGCATTTT
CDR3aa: CASSVSSNQPQHF

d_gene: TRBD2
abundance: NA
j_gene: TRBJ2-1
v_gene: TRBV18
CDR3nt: TGTGCCAGCTCACAATCGACTAGCGGGAGCGGCTACAATGAGCAGTTCTTC
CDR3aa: CASSQSTSGSGYNEQFF

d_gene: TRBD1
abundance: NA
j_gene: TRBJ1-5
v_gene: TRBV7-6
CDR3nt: TGTGCCAGCAGCCTATTACAGGGGGCTGGGCAGCCCCAGCATTTT
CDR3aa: CASSLLQGAGQPQHF

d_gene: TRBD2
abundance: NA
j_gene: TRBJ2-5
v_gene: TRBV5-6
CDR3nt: TGTGCCAGCAGCTTGGGGCTAGCGGGAGGGATCCCCCAGTACTTC
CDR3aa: CASSLGLAGGIPQYF

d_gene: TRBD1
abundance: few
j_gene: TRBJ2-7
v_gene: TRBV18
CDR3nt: TGTGCCAGCTCAATCGACAGGGGGTTCACCTACGAGCAGTACTTC
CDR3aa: CASSIDRGFTYEQYF

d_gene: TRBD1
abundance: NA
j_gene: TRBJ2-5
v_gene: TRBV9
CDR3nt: TGTGCCAGCAGCGCGCGAGAGGGGACAGGGCTTGGGGGACAAGAGACCCAGTACTTC
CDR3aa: CASSAREGTGLGGQETQYF

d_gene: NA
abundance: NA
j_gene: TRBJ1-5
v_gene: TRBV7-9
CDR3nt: TGTGCCAGCAGCTCTTCCCCCTCCAATCAGCCCCAGCATTTT
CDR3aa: CASSSSPSNQPQHF

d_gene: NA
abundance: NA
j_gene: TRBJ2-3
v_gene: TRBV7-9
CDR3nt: TGTGCCAGCAGTCCAGCCTGGGCTAGCGCGACTTCTAGCACAGATACGCAGTATTTT
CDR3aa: CASSPAWASATSSTDTQYF

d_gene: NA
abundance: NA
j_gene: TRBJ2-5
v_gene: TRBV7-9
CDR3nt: TGTGCCAGCAGCTTAGCGGCTAGTTTCCCCCGAGAGACCCAGTACTTC
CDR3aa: CASSLAASFPRETQYF

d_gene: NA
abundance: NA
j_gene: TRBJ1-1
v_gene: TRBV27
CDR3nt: TGTGCCAGCAAAACCACGAGGAACACTGAAGCTTTCTTT
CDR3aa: CASKTTRNTEAFF

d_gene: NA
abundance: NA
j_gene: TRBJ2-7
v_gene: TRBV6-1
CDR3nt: TGTGCCAGCAGTGTTGACAGTCAGTACTTC
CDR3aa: CASSVDSQYF

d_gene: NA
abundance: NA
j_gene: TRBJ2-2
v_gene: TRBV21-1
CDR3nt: TGTGCCAGCACACCGGGACTAGCGGGAACCGGGGAGCTGTTTTTT
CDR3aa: CASTPGLAGTGELFF

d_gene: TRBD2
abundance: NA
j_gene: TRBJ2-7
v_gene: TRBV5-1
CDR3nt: TGCGCCAGCAGCAGAGGGAGGGAGACCTACGAGCAGTACTTC
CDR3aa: CASSRGRETYEQYF

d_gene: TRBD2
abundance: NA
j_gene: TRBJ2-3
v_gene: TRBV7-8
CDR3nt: TGTGCCAGCAGCTCCCGTCTACTAGCGGGAGTAGCAGATACGCAGTATTTT
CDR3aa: CASSSRLLAGVADTQYF

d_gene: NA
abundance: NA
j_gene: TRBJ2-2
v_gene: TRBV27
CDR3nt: TGTGCCAGCAGGCCCGGGACTTACGGTGCCGGGGAGCTGTTTTTT
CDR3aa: CASRPGTYGAGELFF

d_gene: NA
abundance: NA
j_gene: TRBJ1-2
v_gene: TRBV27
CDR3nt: TGTGCCAGCAGTTTCTTGGGGGCGTCGGGCGGCTACACCTTC
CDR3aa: CASSFLGASGGYTF

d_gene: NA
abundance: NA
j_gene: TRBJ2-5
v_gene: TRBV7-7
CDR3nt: TGTGCCAGCAGCCCGCTACAGGGATTCGGGACCCAGTACTTC
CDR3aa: CASSPLQGFGTQYF

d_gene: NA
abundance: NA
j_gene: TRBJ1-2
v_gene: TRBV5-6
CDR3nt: TGTGCCAGTAGGGACTACGTTGGCTACACCTTC
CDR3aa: CASRDYVGYTF

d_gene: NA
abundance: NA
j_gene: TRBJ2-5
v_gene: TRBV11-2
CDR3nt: TGTGCCAGCAGCTTAGTAACGGGAGCCCAAGAGACCCAGTACTTC
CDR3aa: CASSLVTGAQETQYF

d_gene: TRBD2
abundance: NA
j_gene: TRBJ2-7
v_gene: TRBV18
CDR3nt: TGTGCCAGCTCACAGGGACTAGGCTCCTACGAGCAGTACTTC
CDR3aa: CASSQGLGSYEQYF

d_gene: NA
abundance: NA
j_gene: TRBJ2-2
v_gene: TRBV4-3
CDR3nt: TGCGCCAGCAGCCAAGCTCGGAGCGGGAACACCGGGGAGCTGTTTTTT
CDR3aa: CASSQARSGNTGELFF

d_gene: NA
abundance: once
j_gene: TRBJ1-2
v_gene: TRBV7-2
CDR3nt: TGTGCCAGCAGCGCGGGGGACTATGGCTACACCTTC
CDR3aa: CASSAGDYGYTF

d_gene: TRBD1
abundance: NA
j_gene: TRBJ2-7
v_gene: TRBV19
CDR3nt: TGTGCCAGTAGTGGACAGGGACTGACCTACGAGCAGTACTTC
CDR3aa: CASSGQGLTYEQYF

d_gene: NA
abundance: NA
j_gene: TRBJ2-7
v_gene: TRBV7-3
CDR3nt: TGTGCCAGCAGCTTAAAGGTCGGGAGTGTTTACGAGCAGTACTTC
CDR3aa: CASSLKVGSVYEQYF

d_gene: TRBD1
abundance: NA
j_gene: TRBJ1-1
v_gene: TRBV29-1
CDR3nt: TGCAGCGTTGTCTACAGGGGGAAAGTGAACACTGAAGCTTTCTTT
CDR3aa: CSVVYRGKVNTEAFF

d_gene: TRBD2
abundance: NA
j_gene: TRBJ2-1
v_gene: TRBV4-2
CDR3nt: TGTGCCAGCAGCCAAGATCTGAGCGGGACTTCCTACAATGAGCAGTTCTTC
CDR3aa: CASSQDLSGTSYNEQFF

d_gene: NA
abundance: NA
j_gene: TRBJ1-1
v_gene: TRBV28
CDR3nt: TGTGCCAGCAGGGGAGCGGGGGCGCCCGCAATGAACACTGAAGCTTTCTTT
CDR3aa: CASRGAGAPAMNTEAFF

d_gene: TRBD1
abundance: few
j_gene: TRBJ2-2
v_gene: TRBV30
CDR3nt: TGTGCCTGGAGCTCACATCCGGGACAGGGGACCGGGGAGCTGTTTTTT
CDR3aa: CAWSSHPGQGTGELFF

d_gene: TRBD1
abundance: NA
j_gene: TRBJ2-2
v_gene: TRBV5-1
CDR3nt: TGCGCCAGCAGCTTGGGGCTAGGGGGCGAATCCACCGGGGAGCTGTTTTTT
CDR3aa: CASSLGLGGESTGELFF

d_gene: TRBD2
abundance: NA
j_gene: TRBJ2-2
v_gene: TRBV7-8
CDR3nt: TGTGCCAGCAGCCCAGCGGGAGTAACCGGGGAGCTGTTTTTT
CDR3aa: CASSPAGVTGELFF

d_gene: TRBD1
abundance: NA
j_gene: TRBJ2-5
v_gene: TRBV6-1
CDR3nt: TGTGCCAGCAGTGGCATAGGGGGCGCGGTAGAGACCCAGTACTTC
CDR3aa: CASSGIGGAVETQYF

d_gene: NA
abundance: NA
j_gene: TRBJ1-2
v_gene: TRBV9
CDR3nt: TGTGCCAGCAGCGTAGACGGGAGGGACTATGGCTACACCTTC
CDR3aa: CASSVDGRDYGYTF

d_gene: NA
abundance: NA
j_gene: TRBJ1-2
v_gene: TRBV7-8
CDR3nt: TGTGCCAGCAGCTCGACCAGGGGAAAGTATGGCTACACCTTC
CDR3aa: CASSSTRGKYGYTF

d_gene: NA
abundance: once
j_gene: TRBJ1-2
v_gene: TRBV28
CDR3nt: TGTGCCGGGGGCCTCCCCATAGGCGGCTACACCTTC
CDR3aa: CAGGLPIGGYTF

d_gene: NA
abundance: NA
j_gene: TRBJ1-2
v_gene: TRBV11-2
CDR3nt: TGTGCCAGCAGCTTAGCCGGGGGGCCCGGGGGCTACACCTTC
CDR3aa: CASSLAGGPGGYTF

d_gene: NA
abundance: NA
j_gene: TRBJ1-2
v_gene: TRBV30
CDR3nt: TGTGCCTGGAGTGTGCAGGGGACCGATTATGGCTACACCTTC
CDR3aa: CAWSVQGTDYGYTF

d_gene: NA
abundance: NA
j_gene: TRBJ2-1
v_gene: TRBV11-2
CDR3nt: TGTGCCAGCAGCTTAGGTGGCGGTGAGCAGTTCTTC
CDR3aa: CASSLGGGEQFF

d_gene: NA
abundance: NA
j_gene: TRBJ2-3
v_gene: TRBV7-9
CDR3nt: TGTGCCAGCAGCTTAGCACAGGGCTCAGATACGCAGTATTTT
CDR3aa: CASSLAQGSDTQYF

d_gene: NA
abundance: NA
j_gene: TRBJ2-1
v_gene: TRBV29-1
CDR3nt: TGCAGCGTGGGGGGGCAAGGTAGGGGCTACAATGAGCAGTTCTTC
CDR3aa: CSVGGQGRGYNEQFF

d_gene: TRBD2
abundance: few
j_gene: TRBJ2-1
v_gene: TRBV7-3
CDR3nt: TGTGCCAGCAGCCCCCAGGGGACTAGCACAGGGAATGAGCAGTTCTTC
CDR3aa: CASSPQGTSTGNEQFF

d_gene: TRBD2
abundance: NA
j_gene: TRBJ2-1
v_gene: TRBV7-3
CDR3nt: TGTGCCACCGCCGAGAAGGCTAGCGGGATATATGAGCAGTTCTTC
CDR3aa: CATAEKASGIYEQFF

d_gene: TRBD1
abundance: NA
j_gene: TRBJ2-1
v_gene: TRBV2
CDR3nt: TGTGCCAAGGATGGAGAGAGACAGGGGTTGGTGCAGTTCTTC
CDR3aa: CAKDGERQGLVQFF

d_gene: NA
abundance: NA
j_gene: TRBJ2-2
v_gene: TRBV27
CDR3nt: TGTGCCAGCACCCCGGAGGCTAGCCCAACGAACACCGGGGAGCTGTTTTTT
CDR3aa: CASTPEASPTNTGELFF

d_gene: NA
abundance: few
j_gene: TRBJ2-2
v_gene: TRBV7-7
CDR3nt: TGTGCCAGCAGCCCGGGAGCTTTCACCGGGGAGCTGTTTTTT
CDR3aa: CASSPGAFTGELFF

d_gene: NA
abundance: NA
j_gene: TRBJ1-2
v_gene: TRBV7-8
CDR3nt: TGTGCCAGCAGCCGGTCCGGGGGACCAGGCTCCGGCTACACCTTC
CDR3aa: CASSRSGGPGSGYTF

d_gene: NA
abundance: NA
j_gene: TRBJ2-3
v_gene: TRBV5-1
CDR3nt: TGCGCCAGCAGCTCGTATGGAGGGGCAGATACGCAGTATTTT
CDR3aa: CASSSYGGADTQYF

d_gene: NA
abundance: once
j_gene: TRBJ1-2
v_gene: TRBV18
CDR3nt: TGTGCCAGCTCACCACCTAGAGGAGAACTAGATGGCTACACCTTC
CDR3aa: CASSPPRGELDGYTF

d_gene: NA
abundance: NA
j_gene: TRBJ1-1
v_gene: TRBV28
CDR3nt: TGTGCCAGCAAGGGGGTGGTGAACACTGAAGCTTTCTTT
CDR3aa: CASKGVVNTEAFF

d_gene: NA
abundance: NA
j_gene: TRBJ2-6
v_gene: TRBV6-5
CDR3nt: TGTGCCAGCAGTTACGAACAGGTTACTGGGGCCAACGTCCTGACTTTC
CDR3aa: CASSYEQVTGANVLTF

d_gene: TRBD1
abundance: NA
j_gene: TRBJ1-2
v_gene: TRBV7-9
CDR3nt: TGTGCCAGCAGCCCCAGGGGGCTCGAAAACTATGGCTACACCTTC
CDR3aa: CASSPRGLENYGYTF

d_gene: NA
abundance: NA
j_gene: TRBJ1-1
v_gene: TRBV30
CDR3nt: TGTGCCTGGTCCCCTACCCTCGGGGGCACTGAAGCTTTCTTT
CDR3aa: CAWSPTLGGTEAFF

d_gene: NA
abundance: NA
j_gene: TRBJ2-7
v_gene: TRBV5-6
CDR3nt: TGTGCCAGCAGCTTGGCTTACTCCTACGAGCAGTACTTC
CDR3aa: CASSLAYSYEQYF

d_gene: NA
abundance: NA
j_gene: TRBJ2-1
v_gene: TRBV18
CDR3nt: TGTGCCAGCTCGATGGAGGCGGTTTACAATGAGCAGTTCTTC
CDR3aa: CASSMEAVYNEQFF

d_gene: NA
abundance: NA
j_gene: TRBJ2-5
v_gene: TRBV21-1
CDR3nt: TGTGCCAGCAGCAAGACGGTGCGGCGGTATCAAGAGACCCAGTACTTC
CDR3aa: CASSKTVRRYQETQYF

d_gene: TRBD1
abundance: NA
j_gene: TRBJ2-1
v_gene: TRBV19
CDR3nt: TGTGCCAGTAGTACGACAGGGTCAAATGAGCAGTTCTTC
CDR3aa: CASSTTGSNEQFF

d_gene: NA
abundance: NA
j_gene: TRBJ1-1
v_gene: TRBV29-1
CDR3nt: TGCAGCGTAGCAGGGGTATTGAACACTGAAGCTTTCTTT
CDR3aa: CSVAGVLNTEAFF